The entry that follows covers one TCR beta chain sequence. Its cognate antigen is unknown. This sample stems from a study of CD8+ T cells in alopecia areata. RNA was isolated and reverse transcribed to cDNA, the sequencing template. Sequencing was performed with immunoSEQ multiplex PCR; in TCRdb, only in-frame clones are kept and a portion is missing. The data show some 200,000 clones, 50% to 60% seen once. The junction had 4 bases not matched to a gene; V was cut back by 1 base and J by 2 bases. Germline V lookup: CDR1 MGHRA, CDR2 YSYEKL. CDR3 length: 16 residues. Specified treatment: oral pan-JAK inhibitor, 5-10 mg twice daily. Separation by sorting yielded CD4+ and CD8+ T cells from PBMCs. Whole-study results and caveats: Expanded CD8+ clones among the top 100, as well as scalp clonality, were significantly decreased by tofacitinib. For lesional scalp, especially alopecia totalis/universalis, clonality was higher than in normal scalp.

The rearrangement uses TRBV4-1 and TRBJ2-3; 9 bases match TRBD2. This sequence originates from a human donor with alopecia areata. The sample in question was CD4+ T cells sorted from blood, obtained at week 4, from a patient treated with tofacitinib. Here the CDR3 DNA reads TGCGCCAGCAGCCAAGCTAGCGGGGTTGTCACAGATACGCAGTATTTT. Amino acid sequence: CASSQASGVVTDTQYF.